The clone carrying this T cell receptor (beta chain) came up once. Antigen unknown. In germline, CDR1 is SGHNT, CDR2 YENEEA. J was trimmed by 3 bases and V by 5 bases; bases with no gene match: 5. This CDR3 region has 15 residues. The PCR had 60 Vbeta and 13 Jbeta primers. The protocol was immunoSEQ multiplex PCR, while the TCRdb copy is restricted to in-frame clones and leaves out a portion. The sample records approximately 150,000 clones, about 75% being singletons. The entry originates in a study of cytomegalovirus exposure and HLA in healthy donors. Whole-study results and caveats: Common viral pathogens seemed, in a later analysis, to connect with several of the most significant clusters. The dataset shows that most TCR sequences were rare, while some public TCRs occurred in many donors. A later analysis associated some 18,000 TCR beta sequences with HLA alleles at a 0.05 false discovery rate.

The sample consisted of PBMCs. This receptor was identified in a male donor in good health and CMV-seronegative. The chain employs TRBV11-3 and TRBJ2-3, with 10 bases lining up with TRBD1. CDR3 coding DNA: TGTGCCAGCAGCCAAGGGACAGGGGAAACAGATACGCAGTATTTT. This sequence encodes CASSQGTGETDTQYF.